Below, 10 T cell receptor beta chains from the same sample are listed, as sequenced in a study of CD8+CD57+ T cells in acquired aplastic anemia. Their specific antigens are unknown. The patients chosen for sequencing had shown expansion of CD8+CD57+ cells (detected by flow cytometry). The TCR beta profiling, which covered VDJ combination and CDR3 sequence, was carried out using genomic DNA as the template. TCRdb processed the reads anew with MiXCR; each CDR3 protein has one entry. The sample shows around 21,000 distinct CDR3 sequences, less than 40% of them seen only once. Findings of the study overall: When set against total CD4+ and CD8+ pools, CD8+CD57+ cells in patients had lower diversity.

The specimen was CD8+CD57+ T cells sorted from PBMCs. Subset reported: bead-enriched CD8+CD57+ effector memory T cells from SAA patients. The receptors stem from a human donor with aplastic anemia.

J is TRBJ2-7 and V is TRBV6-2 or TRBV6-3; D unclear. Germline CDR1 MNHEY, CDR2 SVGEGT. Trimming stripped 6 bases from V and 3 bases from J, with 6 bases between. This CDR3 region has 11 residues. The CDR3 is CASRGIYEQYF. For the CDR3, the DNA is TGTGCCAGCAGGGGGATCTACGAGCAGTACTTC.

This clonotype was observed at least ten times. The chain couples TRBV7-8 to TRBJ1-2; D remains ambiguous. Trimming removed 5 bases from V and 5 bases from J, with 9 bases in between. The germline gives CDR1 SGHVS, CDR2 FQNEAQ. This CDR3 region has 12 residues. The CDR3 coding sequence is TGTGCCAGCAGCCCTGCCGGATATGGCTACACCTTC. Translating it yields CASSPAGYGYTF.

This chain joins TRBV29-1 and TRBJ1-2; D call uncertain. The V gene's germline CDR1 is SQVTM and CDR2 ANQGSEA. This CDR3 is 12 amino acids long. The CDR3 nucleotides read TGCACCTCGGGCGATCTTAACTATGGCTACACCTTC. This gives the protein CTSGDLNYGYTF.

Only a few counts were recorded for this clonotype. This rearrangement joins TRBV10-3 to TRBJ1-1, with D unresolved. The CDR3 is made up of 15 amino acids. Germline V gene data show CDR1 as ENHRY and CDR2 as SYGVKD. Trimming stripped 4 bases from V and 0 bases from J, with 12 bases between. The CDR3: CAISVVGIMNTEAFF. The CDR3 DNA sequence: TGTGCCATCAGTGTGGTGGGGATCATGAACACTGAAGCTTTCTTT.

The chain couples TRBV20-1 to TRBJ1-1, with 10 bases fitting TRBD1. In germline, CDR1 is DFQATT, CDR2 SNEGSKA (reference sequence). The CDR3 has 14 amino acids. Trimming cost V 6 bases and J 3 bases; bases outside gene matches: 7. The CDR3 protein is CSARGGTGDTEAFF. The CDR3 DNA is TGCAGTGCCCGGGGGGGGACAGGGGACACTGAAGCTTTCTTT.

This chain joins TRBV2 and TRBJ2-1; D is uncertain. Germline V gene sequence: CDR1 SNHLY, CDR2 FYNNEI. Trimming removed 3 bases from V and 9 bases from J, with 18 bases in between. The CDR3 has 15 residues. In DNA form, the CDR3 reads TGTGCCAGCAGTGAGAATTCGACACCCTGGATTGAGCAGTTCTTC. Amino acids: CASSENSTPWIEQFF.

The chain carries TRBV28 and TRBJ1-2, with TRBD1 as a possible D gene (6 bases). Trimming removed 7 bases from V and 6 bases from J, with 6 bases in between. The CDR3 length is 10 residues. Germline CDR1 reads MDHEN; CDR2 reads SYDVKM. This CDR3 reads CASKGDGYTF. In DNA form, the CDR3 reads TGTGCCAGCAAGGGGGATGGCTACACCTTC.

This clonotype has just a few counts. Here the CDR3 DNA reads TGCGCCAGCAGTGAGTCGGTATCGAGGGAGACCCAGTACTTC. Translated, it gives CASSESVSRETQYF. The chain links TRBV10-1 to TRBJ2-5, with D uncertain. There are 14 residues in the CDR3. The V end was cut by 0 bases, the J end by 5 bases, with 10 bases between. Germline V gene lookup returns CDR1 WNHNN and CDR2 SYGVQD (reference sequence).

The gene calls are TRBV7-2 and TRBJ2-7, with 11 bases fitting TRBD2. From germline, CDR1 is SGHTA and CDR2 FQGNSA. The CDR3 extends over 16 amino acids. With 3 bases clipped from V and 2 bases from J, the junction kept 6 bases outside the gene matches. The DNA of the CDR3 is TGTGCCAGCAGCTTGTCCGGGACTAGCGGAACCTACGAGCAGTACTTC. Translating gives CASSLSGTSGTYEQYF.

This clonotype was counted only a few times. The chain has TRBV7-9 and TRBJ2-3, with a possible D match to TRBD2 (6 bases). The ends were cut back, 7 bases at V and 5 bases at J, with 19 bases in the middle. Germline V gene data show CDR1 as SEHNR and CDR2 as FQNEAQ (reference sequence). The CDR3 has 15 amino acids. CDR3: CASKFRAGRGDTQYF. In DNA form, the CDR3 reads TGTGCCAGCAAATTTCGGGCGGGACGAGGAGATACGCAGTATTTT.